Following are 13 T cell receptor beta chains from one sample sequenced in a study of blood T cells in healthy people across ages. The use of a sample-barcoded 5' primer and a J-beta primer mix characterized a second PCR of roughly 6 to 11 cycles. TCRdb itself ran the 5' RACE reads through MiXCR, one entry per CDR3 protein. This table holds some 1.5 million distinct CDR3 sequences, approximately 43% found once. Sequenced material: blood. All receptors come from a woman younger than 35 in good health.

This clonotype appeared a few times. The chain recombines TRBV7-8 with TRBJ2-5; 11 bases map to TRBD2. This CDR3 is built from 16 residues. Germline assignment: CDR1 SGHVS and CDR2 FQNEAQ. J gave up 1 base and V 4 bases, and 5 bases lay outside the gene matches. CDR3 bases: TGTGCCAGCAGCTCTCTAGCGGGGGGTTCCCAAGAGACCCAGTACTTC. Its translation is CASSSLAGGSQETQYF.

This clonotype was counted only a few times. The chain is built from TRBV6-2 or TRBV6-3 and TRBJ1-5; D remains ambiguous. CDR1 is MNHEY, CDR2 SVGEGT, per germline. V was shortened by 5 bases and J by 0 bases, with 8 bases between the two germline ends. This CDR3 spans 14 amino acids. CDR3: CASSTTVSNQPQHF. Written as DNA, the CDR3 is TGTGCCAGCAGTACCACAGTTAGCAATCAGCCCCAGCATTTT.

This clonotype has more than one count but fewer than ten. The V call is TRBV29-1, the J call TRBJ2-3; 7 bases fit TRBD1. CDR3 length: 13 residues. V shed 7 bases, J shed 1 base, and the junction held 5 bases outside the gene matches. The germline gives CDR1 SQVTM, CDR2 ANQGSEA. CDR3 protein: CSAETGRTDTQYF. CDR3 bases: TGCAGCGCCGAGACAGGGCGCACAGATACGCAGTATTTT.

The J gene is TRBJ1-1, the V gene TRBV11-2; D is unclear. The CDR3 sequence is 14 residues long. Trimming removed 6 bases from V and 0 bases from J, with 11 bases in between. CDR1 and CDR2 from the germline V gene are SGHAT and FQNNGV. CDR3 amino acids: CASRFGPLNTEAFF. CDR3 coding DNA: TGTGCCAGCAGATTTGGACCCCTGAACACTGAAGCTTTCTTT. Supplemented by reference TRBV11-2 and TRBJ1-1, the full variable domain reads EAGVAQSPRYKIIEKRQSVAFWCNPISGHATLYWYQQILGQGPKLLIQFQNNGVVDDSQLPKDRFSAERLKGVDSTLKIQPAKLEDSAVYLCASRFGPLNTEAFFGQGTRLTVV.

In its sample, this clonotype was seen a few times. The rearrangement uses TRBV20-1 and TRBJ2-5, with D tentatively TRBD1 or TRBD2 (6 bases each). With 2 bases removed from V and 7 bases from J, the gap between germline ends came to 11 bases. The CDR3 length is 12 residues. Germline V gene sequence: CDR1 DFQATT, CDR2 SNEGSKA (reference sequence). The DNA for the CDR3 is TGCAGTGCTAGACATCGGGGGCCGACCCAGTACTTC. Residues: CSARHRGPTQYF.

V is TRBV7-2 and J is TRBJ2-1, with D possibly matching TRBD1 (6 bases). Trimming took off 5 bases at V and 4 bases at J, with 18 bases between the two ends. This CDR3 has 16 residues. Germline-derived CDR1 and CDR2 are SGHTA and FQGNSA. CDR3 sequence: CASSRQGRVGYNEQFF. In DNA, the CDR3 is TGTGCCAGCAGCCGCCAGGGGCGGGTCGGATACAATGAGCAGTTCTTC. The variable domain in full, with the rest retrieved from reference TRBV7-2 and TRBJ2-1, is GAGVSQSPSNKVTEKGKDVELRCDPISGHTALYWYRQSLGQGLEFLIYFQGNSAPDKSGLPSDRFSAERTGGSVSTLTIQRTQQEDSAVYLCASSRQGRVGYNEQFFGPGTRLTVL.

In its sample, this clonotype was seen a few times. In DNA form, the CDR3 reads TGTGCCAGCAGCTTACAACTAGCGGGGTCCCTCACAGATACGCAGTATTTT. Translated: CASSLQLAGSLTDTQYF. The J gene is TRBJ2-3, the V gene TRBV7-2; 10 bases are a match to TRBD2. Germline-derived CDR1 and CDR2 are SGHTA and FQGNSA. The CDR3 length is 17 residues. V shed 2 bases and J 2 bases; nucleotides not matched to a gene: 7.

Concerning this clonotype itself: It may be a read error: a sequence one base away is much more abundant. V usage is TRBV7-2 and J usage is TRBJ2-1; 15 nucleotides agree with TRBD2. Germline CDR1 is SGHTA and CDR2 is FQGNSA. Unmatched junction bases numbered 12, after V lost 2 bases and J lost 10 bases. The CDR3 extends over 18 amino acids. The CDR3 nucleotides are TGTGCCAGCAGCTTAACCGATTTGGGACTAGCGGGGGGCTACGAGCAGTTCTTC. Protein product: CASSLTDLGLAGGYEQFF.

Comments on this clonotype: A read error may account for a junction end that differs from germline. V and J are TRBV7-2 and TRBJ2-1; no firm D call. The germline V gene has CDR1 SGHTA and CDR2 FQGNSA. The CDR3 extends over 15 amino acids. The CDR3 DNA follows: TGTGCCAGCAGCTTAGCGGGTAGCTCCTACAATGAGCAGTGCTTC. Translated, it gives CASSLAGSSYNEQCF.

J is TRBJ1-2 and V is TRBV6-1; D uncertain. CDR1 MNHNS and CDR2 SASEGT come from the germline V gene. This CDR3 has 12 amino acids. Trimming removed 7 bases from V and 8 bases from J, with 14 bases in between. The CDR3 region has the DNA TGTGCCAGCATCCCCGGGGTTGAGGGCTACACCTTC. This encodes CASIPGVEGYTF.

Written as DNA, the CDR3 is TGCAGCGTTGAAGAGCCAGTCTCCTACGAGCAGTACTTC. Translated: CSVEEPVSYEQYF. The chain links TRBV29-1 to TRBJ2-7; D not resolved. The germline CDR1 and CDR2 sequences are SQVTM and ANQGSEA. CDR3 size: 13 residues. V lost 0 bases and J 0 bases, leaving 6 bases between the germline ends.

This chain uses TRBV9 with TRBJ2-7; a weak D match, TRBD2 (6 bases). The DNA end is more similar to TRBJ2-5, so the J call may be wrong. The CDR3 spans 14 residues. CDR1 is SGDLS and CDR2 is YYNGEE in the germline V gene. CDR3 in DNA: TGTGCCAGCAGCGTTTTAGGCGGAGGGGAGACCCAGTACTTC. Protein sequence: CASSVLGGGETQYF.

The rearrangement joins TRBV12-3 or TRBV12-4 to TRBJ1-2; 7 bases map to TRBD1. This CDR3 contains 15 residues. With V trimmed by 4 bases and J by 4 bases, 9 bases remained unmatched. CDR3 DNA sequence: TGTGCCAGCAGTTCGGGGACAGCCAAGTTCTATGGCTACACCTTC. Translating it yields CASSSGTAKFYGYTF.